This T cell receptor (beta chain) was identified in a study of cytomegalovirus exposure and HLA in healthy donors. CDR3 size: 15 residues. Trimming took 5 bases from V and 7 from J; bases not matched to a gene: 3. Germline V CDR1 and CDR2: SGHTA, FQGNSA. Primers: 60 Vbeta forward and 13 Jbeta reverse. Libraries were prepared by immunoSEQ multiplex PCR; TCRdb keeps only in-frame clonotypes and omits some of them. Here the sample spans approximately 150,000 clones, around 80% being singletons. Source material: PBMCs. The rearrangement uses TRBV7-2 and TRBJ2-1, with 15 bases matching TRBD2. This receptor was obtained from a woman aged 40 to 50 in good health and CMV-seropositive. Here the CDR3 reads CASSPGLAGGNEQFF. CDR3 nucleotides: TGTGCCAGCAGCCCAGGACTAGCGGGAGGGAATGAGCAGTTCTTC.